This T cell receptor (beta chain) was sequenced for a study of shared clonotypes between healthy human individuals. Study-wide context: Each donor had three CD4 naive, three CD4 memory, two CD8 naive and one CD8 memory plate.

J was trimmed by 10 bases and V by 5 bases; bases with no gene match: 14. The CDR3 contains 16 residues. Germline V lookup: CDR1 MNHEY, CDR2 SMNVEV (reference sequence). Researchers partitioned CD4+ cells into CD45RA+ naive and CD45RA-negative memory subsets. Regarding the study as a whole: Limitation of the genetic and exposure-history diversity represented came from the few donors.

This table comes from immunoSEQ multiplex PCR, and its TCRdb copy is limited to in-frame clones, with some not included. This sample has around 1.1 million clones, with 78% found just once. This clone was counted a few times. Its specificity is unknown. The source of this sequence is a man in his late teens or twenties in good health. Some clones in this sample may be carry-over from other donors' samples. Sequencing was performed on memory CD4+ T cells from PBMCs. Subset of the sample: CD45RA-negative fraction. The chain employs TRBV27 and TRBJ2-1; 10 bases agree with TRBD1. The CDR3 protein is CASSRQGAPFTREQFF. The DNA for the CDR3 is TGTGCCAGCAGTCGACAGGGGGCGCCCTTTACAAGGGAGCAGTTCTTC.